Each of the 8 T cell receptor beta chains below was sequenced from the same sample in a study of blood T cells in healthy people across ages. With a J-beta primer mix and a sample-barcoded 5' primer, a second PCR ran roughly 7 to 11 cycles. Each CDR3 protein is one row after TCRdb ran MiXCR on the 5' RACE reads. The repertoire holds hundreds of thousands of distinct CDR3 sequences, with around 48% as singletons. The sequencing sample was made of blood. These receptors all stem from a man younger than 45 in good health.

The chain couples TRBV7-2 to TRBJ2-3; D may be TRBD2 (5 bases). Trimming shortened V by 5 bases and J by 7 bases, and 13 bases separated the two germline ends. From germline, CDR1 is SGHTA and CDR2 FQGNSA. The CDR3 runs to 13 residues. The CDR3 DNA follows: TGTGCCAGCAGCCCCGATCGGGAATATACGCAGTATTTT. Translating it yields CASSPDREYTQYF.

This clonotype was seen more than once but under ten times. This chain joins TRBV24-1 and TRBJ2-5; 9 nucleotides agree with TRBD1. Trimming at V came to 5 bases and at J to 4 bases, leaving 7 bases not matched to a gene. The CDR3 extends over 15 amino acids. The germline gives CDR1 KGHDR, CDR2 SFDVKD. The CDR3 loop is CATSANGQGIETQYF. Written as DNA, the CDR3 is TGTGCCACCAGTGCTAACGGACAGGGGATAGAGACCCAGTACTTC.

The CDR3 is CSARDTLGGHEQFF. The CDR3 DNA sequence: TGCAGTGCTAGAGATACTCTTGGGGGGCATGAGCAGTTCTTC. The chain combines TRBV20-1 with TRBJ2-1, with D perhaps TRBD1 or TRBD2 (6 bases each). Germline lookup yields CDR1 DFQATT and CDR2 SNEGSKA (reference sequence). CDR3 length equals 14 residues. V lost 0 bases to trimming and J lost 8 bases, with 14 bases between them.

This clonotype was observed a few times. The rearrangement uses TRBV7-2 and TRBJ2-1; D is ambiguous. The V end was cut by 1 base, the J end by 1 base, with 8 bases between. Germline CDR1 and CDR2: SGHTA and FQGNSA. This CDR3 is built from 15 residues. This chain's CDR3 is CASSLVSGSYNEQFF. The CDR3 DNA reads as TGTGCCAGCAGCTTAGTAAGTGGTTCCTACAATGAGCAGTTCTTC.

This clonotype came up a few times. The V and J genes are TRBV5-1 and TRBJ2-5, with a possible D match to TRBD1 (6 bases). The J call may be in error: the DNA end matches TRBJ2-7 better. The germline CDR1 and CDR2 sequences are SGHRS and YFSETQ. This CDR3 is built from 12 residues. CDR3 sequence (DNA): TGCGCCAGCGGGGACAACACCTACGAGCAGTACTTC. This translates into CASGDNTYEQYF.

The rearrangement joins TRBV6-2 or TRBV6-3 to TRBJ2-7; D gene uncertain. The CDR3 contains 13 residues. The V gene's germline CDR1 is MNHEY and CDR2 SVGEGT. Trimming shortened V by 2 bases and J by 2 bases, and 7 bases separated the two germline ends. The CDR3 DNA sequence: TGTGCCAGCAGTTACGAGCTCCCCTACGAGCAGTACTTC. Translation: CASSYELPYEQYF.

The table lists this clonotype with a few counts. J is TRBJ1-4 and V is TRBV20-1; D remains ambiguous. Germline V CDR1 and CDR2: DFQATT, SNEGSKA (reference sequence). This CDR3 has 14 residues. Trimming took off 5 bases at V and 1 base at J, with 11 bases between the two ends. In DNA form, the CDR3 reads TGCAGTGCTCCCCCCCCGGAAACTAATGAAAAACTGTTTTTT. Translation gives CSAPPPETNEKLFF.

This chain joins TRBV3-1 and TRBJ2-5, with D possibly matching TRBD2 (6 bases). Per the germline V gene, CDR1 is LGHDT and CDR2 is YNNKEL (reference sequence). This CDR3 comprises 15 residues. V dropped 6 bases and J dropped 4 bases, with 18 bases sitting between them. The CDR3 loop is CASSPTQTSLETQYF. CDR3 coding DNA: TGTGCCAGCAGTCCTACACAGACTAGTCTAGAGACCCAGTACTTC.